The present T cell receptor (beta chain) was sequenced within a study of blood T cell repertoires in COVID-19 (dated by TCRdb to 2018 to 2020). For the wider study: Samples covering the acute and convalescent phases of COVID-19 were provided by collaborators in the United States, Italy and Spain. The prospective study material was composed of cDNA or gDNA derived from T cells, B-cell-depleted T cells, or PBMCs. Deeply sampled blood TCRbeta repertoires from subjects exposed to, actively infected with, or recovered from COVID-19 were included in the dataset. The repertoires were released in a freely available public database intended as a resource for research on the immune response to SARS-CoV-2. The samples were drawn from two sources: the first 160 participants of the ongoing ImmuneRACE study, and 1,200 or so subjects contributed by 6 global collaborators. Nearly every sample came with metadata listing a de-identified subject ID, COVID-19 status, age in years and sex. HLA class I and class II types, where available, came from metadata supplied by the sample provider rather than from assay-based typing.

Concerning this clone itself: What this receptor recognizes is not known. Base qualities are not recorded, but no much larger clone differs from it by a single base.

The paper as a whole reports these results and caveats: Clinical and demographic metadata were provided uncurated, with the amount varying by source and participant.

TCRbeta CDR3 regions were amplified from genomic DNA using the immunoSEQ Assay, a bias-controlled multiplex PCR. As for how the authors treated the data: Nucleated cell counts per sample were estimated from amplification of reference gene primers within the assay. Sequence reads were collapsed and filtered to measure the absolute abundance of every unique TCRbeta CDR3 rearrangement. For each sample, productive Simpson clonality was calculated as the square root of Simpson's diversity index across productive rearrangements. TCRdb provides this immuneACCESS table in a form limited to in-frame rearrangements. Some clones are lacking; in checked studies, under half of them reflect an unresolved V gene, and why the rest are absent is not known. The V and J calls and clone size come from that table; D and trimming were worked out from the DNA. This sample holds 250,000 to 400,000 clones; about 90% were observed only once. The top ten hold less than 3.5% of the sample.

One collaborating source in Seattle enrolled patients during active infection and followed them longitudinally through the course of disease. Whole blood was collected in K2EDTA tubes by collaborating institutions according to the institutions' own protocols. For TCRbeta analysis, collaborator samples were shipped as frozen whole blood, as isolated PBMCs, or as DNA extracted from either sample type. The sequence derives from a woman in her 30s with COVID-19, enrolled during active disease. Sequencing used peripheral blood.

The CDR3 protein is CASSQAAGWGTEAFF. The sequenced DNA: TGTGCCAGCAGCCAAGCGGCGGGGTGGGGCACTGAAGCTTTCTTT. Here the chain combines TRBV14 and TRBJ1-1; the D gene cannot be resolved reliably. In the germline V gene, CDR1 corresponds to SGHDN and CDR2 to FVKESK. Relative to germline, V is 1 base shorter and J is 4 bases shorter, with 13 bases between their ends. From the cysteine up to the phenylalanine, the CDR3 has a length of 15 residues. The DNA shown is the 45-base CDR3, in frame from base 1.